Below, 32 T cell receptor beta chains from the same sample are listed, as sequenced in a study of cytomegalovirus exposure and HLA in healthy donors (dated by TCRdb to about 2017). Libraries were prepared through the immunoSEQ multiplex PCR assay. For the multiplex PCR, a mixture combining 60 forward primers for TCR Vbeta segments and 13 reverse primers for TCR Jbeta segments was used. In its TCRdb copy, this immuneACCESS table keeps in-frame sequences only and misses some clones. Where compared with another copy, unresolved V genes explain less than half of these, and the others have no known cause. Present in this sample are approximately 190,000 clones, 75% to 90% of which were seen just once. The ten largest clones capture about 1.2% of the sample. Material for sequencing was PBMCs. The receptors were sampled from a man under 40 in good health and CMV-seronegative.

The J gene is TRBJ1-5, the V gene TRBV6-5, with D unresolved. CDR1 and CDR2 (germline): MNHEY, SVGAGI. The V and J ends lost 2 bases and 5 bases respectively, with 7 bases between them. The CDR3 contains 13 residues. In nucleotides, the CDR3 is TGTGCCAGCAGTTACGGCCCTCATCAGCCCCAGCATTTT. This gives the protein CASSYGPHQPQHF.

This rearrangement joins TRBV27 to TRBJ2-2; possible D gene TRBD2, 6 bases. Germline V gene data show CDR1 as MNHEY and CDR2 as SMNVEV (reference sequence). The CDR3 is made up of 17 amino acids. Between the trimmed V and J ends, which lost 2 bases and 2 bases, there was a span of 15 bases. The CDR3 sequence: CASSLISGVYNTGELFF. The CDR3 DNA is TGTGCCAGCAGTTTAATCTCGGGAGTTTATAACACCGGGGAGCTGTTTTTT.

For this clone: One junction end disagrees with the germline gene, perhaps due to a read error. The chain has TRBV7-2 and TRBJ1-1; tentative D call: TRBD1 (5 bases). From germline, CDR1 is SGHTA and CDR2 FQGNSA. The CDR3 is 14 residues long. The CDR3 reads CASSLGGVNAEAFF. The CDR3, as DNA: TGTGCCAGCAGTCTCGGGGGGGTGAACGCTGAAGCTTTCTTT.

V is TRBV9 and J is TRBJ2-7; D unresolved. The CDR3 spans 15 residues. Trimming cost V 3 bases and J 1 base, with 14 bases left between them. Per the germline V gene, CDR1 is SGDLS and CDR2 is YYNGEE. CDR3 residues: CASSAGVTLSYEQYF. Written as DNA, the CDR3 is TGTGCCAGCAGCGCGGGTGTGACGCTTTCCTACGAGCAGTACTTC.

The chain has TRBV27 and TRBJ2-7, with D possibly being TRBD1 (5 bases). Germline assignment: CDR1 MNHEY and CDR2 SMNVEV (reference sequence). V was clipped by 6 bases and J by 2 bases, with 11 bases between them. This CDR3 contains 13 residues. This CDR3 is CASRGFRAYEQYF. The CDR3 DNA is TGTGCCAGCAGGGGGTTCAGGGCCTACGAGCAGTACTTC.

The chain recombines TRBV10-3 with TRBJ2-1; 10 bases agree with TRBD1. The germline V gene encodes CDR1 ENHRY and CDR2 SYGVKD. This CDR3 has 16 amino acids. V was clipped by 2 bases and J by 5 bases; unmatched bases: 6. CDR3 protein: CAISEPSGTGDNEQFF. In DNA form, the CDR3 reads TGTGCCATCAGTGAGCCGTCCGGGACAGGGGACAATGAGCAGTTCTTC.

The gene calls are TRBV7-2 and TRBJ2-5, with TRBD1 matching over 7 bases. The J call may be wrong; the DNA end is better matched by TRBJ2-7. The CDR3 has 14 residues. CDR1 and CDR2 (germline): SGHTA, FQGNSA. CDR3 DNA sequence: TGTGCCAGCAGCTCTAGACAGGGCCCCTACGAGCAGTACTTC. Its translation is CASSSRQGPYEQYF.

The rearrangement joins TRBV30 to TRBJ2-3; TRBD2 matches 9 bases. Germline V gives CDR1 GTSNPN, CDR2 SVGIG (reference sequence). The CDR3 has 14 residues. Trimming cost V 3 bases and J 3 bases; bases outside gene matches: 4. This CDR3 reads CAWSGSGRTDTQYF. Here the CDR3 DNA reads TGTGCCTGGAGCGGTAGCGGGAGAACAGATACGCAGTATTTT.

This clone has a single count. The chain combines TRBV11-2 with TRBJ1-1; D is possibly TRBD1 (6 bases). The CDR3 is made up of 15 amino acids. The germline V gene encodes CDR1 SGHAT and CDR2 FQNNGV. The germline V and J ends were trimmed by 1 base and 3 bases, with 12 bases remaining between them. CDR3 region: CASSLVGQGYTEAFF. The CDR3 DNA reads as TGTGCCAGCAGCTTAGTGGGGCAGGGGTACACTGAAGCTTTCTTT.

This CDR3 reads CASSPKSGGPGANVLTF. CDR3 bases: TGTGCCAGCTCACCTAAAAGCGGGGGGCCTGGGGCCAACGTCCTGACTTTC. This chain uses TRBV18 with TRBJ2-6; 9 nucleotides align to TRBD2. V gave up 3 bases and J gave up 2 bases; unmatched junction bases: 5. The CDR3 covers 17 residues. Looked up from germline, CDR1 is KGHSH and CDR2 is LQKENI.

This chain connects TRBV5-1 to TRBJ1-1; tentative D call: TRBD1 (5 bases). The germline CDR1 and CDR2 sequences are SGHRS and YFSETQ. Trimming cost V 0 bases and J 0 bases, with 9 bases left between them. The CDR3 has 15 residues. The chain's CDR3 is CASSLGGSVNTEAFF. The CDR3 nucleotides read TGCGCCAGCAGCTTGGGGGGCTCGGTGAACACTGAAGCTTTCTTT. The full variable domain, with the rest looked up from reference TRBV5-1 and TRBJ1-1, is KAGVTQTPRYLIKTRGQQVTLSCSPISGHRSVSWYQQTPGQGLQFLFEYFSETQRNKGNFPGRFSGRQFSNSRSEMNVSTLELGDSALYLCASSLGGSVNTEAFFGQGTRLTVV.

The chain carries TRBV28 and TRBJ1-3, with 8 bases aligning to TRBD1. This CDR3 has 15 amino acids. The V segment lost 2 bases and the J segment 2 bases; nucleotides outside the gene matches: 2. Germline CDR1 MDHEN, CDR2 SYDVKM. The CDR3 sequence: CASSLAGGAGNTIYF. The CDR3 DNA sequence: TGTGCCAGCAGTTTAGCAGGGGGCGCTGGAAACACCATATATTTT.

This clone showed up just once. CDR3 coding DNA: TGTGCCAGCAGCCCGGGACTAGAAACTTACAATGAGCAGTTCTTC. It is translated as CASSPGLETYNEQFF. The chain has TRBV5-6 and TRBJ2-1; 8 bases map to TRBD2. The V gene end was trimmed by 4 bases and the J gene end by 4 bases; junction bases not matched to a gene: 7. CDR3 length equals 15 residues. Looked up from germline, CDR1 is SGHDT and CDR2 is YYEEEE.

The rearrangement uses TRBV6-5 and TRBJ1-1; perhaps TRBD1 as D (6 bases). The V gene lost 2 bases and the J gene lost 10 bases, with 14 bases spanning the gap. The CDR3 is 13 residues long. The germline V gene has CDR1 MNHEY and CDR2 SVGAGI. This chain's CDR3 is CASSYATGGAAFF. CDR3 coding DNA: TGTGCCAGCAGTTACGCGACGGGGGGGGCAGCTTTCTTT.

This chain uses TRBV2 with TRBJ2-1; 7 nucleotides agree with TRBD2. The CDR3 contains 15 residues. After removal of 7 bases from V and 0 bases from J, the junction contained 6 bases not matched to a gene. From germline, CDR1 is SNHLY and CDR2 FYNNEI. Here the CDR3 DNA reads TGTGCCAGCACAGACTCTAGCGGCTCCTACAATGAGCAGTTCTTC. Amino acids: CASTDSSGSYNEQFF.

The gene calls are TRBV7-6 and TRBJ2-1; TRBD2 might be the D (5 bases). V dropped 11 bases and J dropped 9 bases, with 14 bases sitting between them. The CDR3 runs 11 residues. Germline V gene lookup returns CDR1 SGHVS and CDR2 FNYEAQ. The CDR3 sequence: CAPGVRGEQFF. The CDR3 region has the DNA TGTGCCCCAGGTGTCCGGGGTGAGCAGTTCTTC.

V is TRBV28 and J is TRBJ2-6; tentative D call: TRBD1 (6 bases). The germline V gene has CDR1 MDHEN and CDR2 SYDVKM. Trimming cost V 8 bases and J 4 bases, with 24 bases left between them. This CDR3 contains 18 residues. CDR3 sequence (DNA): TGTGCCAGCTTTCCTTCCGGGACACGGGGTGCCGGGGCCAACGTCCTGACTTTC. The encoded protein is CASFPSGTRGAGANVLTF.

The gene calls are TRBV7-9 and TRBJ2-2; tentative D call: TRBD2 (6 bases). CDR3 length: 14 amino acids. In germline, CDR1 is SEHNR, CDR2 FQNEAQ (reference sequence). V lost 6 bases and J lost 3, with 11 bases in between. CDR3 sequence (DNA): TGTGCCAGCAGTGTGACTAGAGACACCGGGGAGCTGTTTTTT. It is translated as CASSVTRDTGELFF.

The chain employs TRBV9 and TRBJ2-2; 12 bases fit TRBD2. The J segment lost 4 bases and the V segment lost 3 bases, leaving 7 bases of the junction unmatched. Germline V lookup: CDR1 SGDLS, CDR2 YYNGEE. The CDR3 covers 17 residues. CDR3 residues: CASSDPSLAGGTGELFF. DNA for the CDR3: TGTGCCAGCAGCGACCCCTCACTAGCGGGGGGCACCGGGGAGCTGTTTTTT.

This chain uses TRBV19 with TRBJ2-4; perhaps TRBD2 as D (6 bases). This CDR3 comprises 17 residues. Trimming removed 1 base from V and 7 bases from J, with 20 bases in between. Germline CDR1 LNHDA, CDR2 SQIVND (reference sequence). The CDR3 DNA sequence: TGTGCCAGTAGTATAGTTGGGAGGTCCCGTCCGGGGAACATTCAGTACTTC. This encodes CASSIVGRSRPGNIQYF.

CDR3 in amino acids: CASSQERGWGETQYF. In nucleotides, the CDR3 is TGCGCCAGCAGCCAAGAGCGGGGCTGGGGAGAGACCCAGTACTTC. The chain links TRBV4-3 to TRBJ2-5, with D possibly TRBD2 on 6 matching bases. CDR3 length: 15 residues. Germline values: CDR1 LGHNA, CDR2 YSLEER. V gave up 0 bases and J gave up 4 bases, with 12 bases separating them.

The chain has TRBV19 and TRBJ1-6; 7 bases match TRBD1. In germline, CDR1 is LNHDA, CDR2 SQIVND (reference sequence). CDR3 length equals 14 residues. V lost 5 bases to trimming and J lost 2 bases; unmatched junction nucleotides: 0. In nucleotides, the CDR3 is TGTGCCAGTAGTGACAGGGCCTATAATTCACCCCTCCACTTT. Translated: CASSDRAYNSPLHF.

The chain uses TRBV9 and TRBJ2-1; TRBD2 matches 7 bases. Germline values: CDR1 SGDLS, CDR2 YYNGEE. This CDR3 comprises 14 residues. The V and J ends lost 3 bases and 8 bases, in that order; junction bases with no gene match: 8. CDR3 amino acids: CASSASTSFHEQFF. CDR3 coding DNA: TGTGCCAGCAGCGCGTCGACTAGCTTCCATGAGCAGTTCTTC.

This clone has only one observation. The chain uses TRBV19 and TRBJ2-2; 14 nucleotides line up with TRBD2. The CDR3 is made up of 14 amino acids. Germline CDR1 LNHDA, CDR2 SQIVND (reference sequence). The V gene end was trimmed by 8 bases and the J gene end by 8 bases; junction bases not matched to a gene: 4. This chain's CDR3 is CASGTSGGRGELFF. The CDR3 nucleotides read TGTGCCAGTGGGACTAGCGGGGGTAGGGGGGAGCTGTTTTTT. Supplemented by reference TRBV19 and TRBJ2-2, the full variable domain reads DGGITQSPKYLFRKEGQNVTLSCEQNLNHDAMYWYRQDPGQGLRLIYYSQIVNDFQKGDIAEGYSVSREKKESFPLTVTSAQKNPTAFYLCASGTSGGRGELFFGEGSRLTVL.

The chain uses TRBV18 and TRBJ1-6; tentative D call: TRBD1 (6 bases). Germline V CDR1 and CDR2: KGHSH, LQKENI. With 5 bases removed from V and 9 bases from J, the gap between germline ends came to 20 bases. This CDR3 is 16 amino acids long. Here the CDR3 DNA reads TGTGCCAGCTCAGAAACCTTCCAGGGGCGCGGTTCACCCCTCCACTTT. As protein: CASSETFQGRGSPLHF.

In regard to this clone: The sample contains more than one DNA sequence encoding this CDR3. The chain recombines TRBV6-1 with TRBJ2-7; 12 positions agree with TRBD1. The CDR3 spans 15 residues. After removal of 5 bases from V and 6 bases from J, the junction contained 8 bases not matched to a gene. Germline V gene sequence: CDR1 MNHNS, CDR2 SASEGT. CDR3 DNA sequence: TGTGCCAGCAGTACAGCCGGGACAGGGGGCGTCGAGCAGTACTTC. Protein sequence: CASSTAGTGGVEQYF.

The chain employs TRBV10-3 and TRBJ1-1; 11 bases are a match to TRBD1. The germline gives CDR1 ENHRY, CDR2 SYGVKD. This CDR3 region has 15 residues. J lost 11 bases, V lost 2 bases, and 10 bases had no gene match. This CDR3 reads CAISEGQGAYAPAFF. CDR3 in DNA: TGTGCCATCAGTGAGGGACAGGGGGCATACGCTCCGGCTTTCTTT.

The chain couples TRBV7-9 to TRBJ2-7, with 11 bases that match TRBD2. Germline assignment: CDR1 SEHNR and CDR2 FQNEAQ (reference sequence). This CDR3 comprises 16 residues. The V segment lost 0 bases and the J segment 3 bases; nucleotides outside the gene matches: 4. The CDR3 DNA sequence: TGTGCCAGCAGCTTAGCCACTGGGACTAGCGGCTACGAGCAGTACTTC. Translated: CASSLATGTSGYEQYF.

This clone was seen once. V and J are TRBV10-3 and TRBJ1-2; 8 bases match TRBD1. V was pared by 6 bases and J by 6 bases, with 12 bases of the junction left unmatched. Germline values: CDR1 ENHRY, CDR2 SYGVKD. The CDR3 spans 15 residues. The CDR3 reads CAISAGQVLRDGYTF. In nucleotides, the CDR3 is TGTGCCATCAGCGCGGGACAGGTGTTACGGGATGGCTACACCTTC.

This clone was observed a few times. The chain uses TRBV7-9 and TRBJ2-7; 9 bases fit TRBD2. CDR1 and CDR2 from the germline V gene are SEHNR and FQNEAQ (reference sequence). CDR3 size: 15 residues. The V segment lost 5 bases and the J segment 2 bases; nucleotides outside the gene matches: 7. The CDR3 sequence: CASSAQTSGPYEQYF. DNA for the CDR3: TGTGCCAGCAGCGCCCAGACTAGCGGACCCTACGAGCAGTACTTC.

Of note for this clone: A junction boundary mismatches the germline segment, possibly from a read error. The chain links TRBV7-9 to TRBJ2-1; no reliable D call. This CDR3 has 15 amino acids. CDR1 and CDR2 from the germline V gene are SEHNR and FQNEAQ (reference sequence). The CDR3 DNA follows: TGTTCCAGCAGCTTCGCGATAAGCTCCTACAATGAGCAGTTCTTC. It yields the protein CSSSFAISSYNEQFF.

In nucleotides, the CDR3 is TGTGCCAGCTCTGGACTAGCGGGGTACAATGAGCAGTTCTTC. Its translation: CASSGLAGYNEQFF. This sequence joins TRBV18 and TRBJ2-1; TRBD2 agrees at 12 bases. The germline gives CDR1 KGHSH, CDR2 LQKENI. The J segment lost 4 bases and the V segment lost 6 bases, leaving 1 base of the junction unmatched. This CDR3 is built from 14 residues.